This entry lists 5 T cell receptor beta chains sequenced from one sample in a study of cytomegalovirus exposure and HLA in healthy donors. Some clones are missing from TCRdb's copy, which holds only in-frame ones; the method was immunoSEQ multiplex PCR. The table has 95,000 to 150,000 clones, approximately 94% seen once; the top ten hold roughly 1.2%. Material for sequencing was PBMCs. All receptors come from a woman aged 18 to 35 in good health and CMV-seronegative.

This CDR3 reads CASSHGQGAYEQFF. CDR3 nucleotides: TGTGCCAGCAGCCACGGACAGGGGGCCTATGAGCAGTTCTTC. The chain has TRBV28 and TRBJ2-1, with TRBD1 identical over 11 bases. CDR3 length: 14 amino acids. J was trimmed by 8 bases and V by 6 bases; bases with no gene match: 6. Germline values: CDR1 MDHEN, CDR2 SYDVKM.

This chain joins TRBV6-1 and TRBJ1-1; D not certain. Germline assignment: CDR1 MNHNS and CDR2 SASEGT. The CDR3 is 16 amino acids. V dropped 2 bases and J dropped 4 bases, with 17 bases sitting between them. For the CDR3, the DNA is TGTGCCAGCAGTGAAAACCCCGAGGTATTCCGCACTGAAGCTTTCTTT. It is translated as CASSENPEVFRTEAFF.

This clone was seen once. J is TRBJ2-7 and V is TRBV5-6; D possibly corresponds to TRBD2 (5 bases). Trimming stripped 2 bases from V and 3 bases from J, with 15 bases between. The CDR3 spans 15 residues. Germline CDR1 is SGHDT and CDR2 is YYEEEE. The CDR3 DNA reads TGTGCCAGCAGCTTAAGTAGCGCGGTTTTCTACGAGCAGTACTTC. Its protein is CASSLSSAVFYEQYF.

This chain joins TRBV19 and TRBJ1-5, with 12 positions matching TRBD1. The germline gives CDR1 LNHDA, CDR2 SQIVND (reference sequence). Trimming at V came to 7 bases and at J to 3 bases, leaving 13 bases not matched to a gene. The CDR3 is made up of 18 amino acids. CDR3 in DNA: TGTGCCAGTAAGAGAGAGGGGACAGGGGGCAGGGCCAATCAGCCCCAGCATTTT. This codes for CASKREGTGGRANQPQHF.

V gene TRBV14 combines with J gene TRBJ1-1, with unresolved D. The germline gives CDR1 SGHDN, CDR2 FVKESK. With 0 bases removed from V and 5 bases from J, the gap between germline ends came to 7 bases. This CDR3 has 13 residues. The CDR3 region is CASSQEAQTEAFF. DNA of the CDR3: TGTGCCAGCAGCCAAGAGGCTCAGACTGAAGCTTTCTTT. Together with reference TRBV14 and TRBJ1-1, the CDR3 gives the full variable domain: EAGVTQFPSHSVIEKGQTVTLRCDPISGHDNLYWYRRVMGKEIKFLLHFVKESKQDESGMPNNRFLAERTGGTYSTLKVQPAELEDSGVYFCASSQEAQTEAFFGQGTRLTVV.